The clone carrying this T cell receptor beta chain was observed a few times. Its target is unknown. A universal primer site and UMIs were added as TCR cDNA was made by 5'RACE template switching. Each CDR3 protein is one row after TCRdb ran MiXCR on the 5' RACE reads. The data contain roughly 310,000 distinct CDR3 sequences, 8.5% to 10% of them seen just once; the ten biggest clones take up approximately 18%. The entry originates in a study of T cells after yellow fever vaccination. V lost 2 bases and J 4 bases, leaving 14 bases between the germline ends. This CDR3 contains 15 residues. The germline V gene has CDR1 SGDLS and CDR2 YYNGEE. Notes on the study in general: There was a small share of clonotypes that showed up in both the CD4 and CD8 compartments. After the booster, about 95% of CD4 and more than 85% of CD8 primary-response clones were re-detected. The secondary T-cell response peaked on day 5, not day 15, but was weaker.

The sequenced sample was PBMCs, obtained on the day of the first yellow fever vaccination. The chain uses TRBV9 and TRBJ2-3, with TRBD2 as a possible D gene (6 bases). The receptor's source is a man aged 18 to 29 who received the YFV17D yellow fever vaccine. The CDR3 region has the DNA TGTGCCAGCAGCGTGGGGACTCACGACCCAGATACGCAGTATTTT. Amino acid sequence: CASSVGTHDPDTQYF.